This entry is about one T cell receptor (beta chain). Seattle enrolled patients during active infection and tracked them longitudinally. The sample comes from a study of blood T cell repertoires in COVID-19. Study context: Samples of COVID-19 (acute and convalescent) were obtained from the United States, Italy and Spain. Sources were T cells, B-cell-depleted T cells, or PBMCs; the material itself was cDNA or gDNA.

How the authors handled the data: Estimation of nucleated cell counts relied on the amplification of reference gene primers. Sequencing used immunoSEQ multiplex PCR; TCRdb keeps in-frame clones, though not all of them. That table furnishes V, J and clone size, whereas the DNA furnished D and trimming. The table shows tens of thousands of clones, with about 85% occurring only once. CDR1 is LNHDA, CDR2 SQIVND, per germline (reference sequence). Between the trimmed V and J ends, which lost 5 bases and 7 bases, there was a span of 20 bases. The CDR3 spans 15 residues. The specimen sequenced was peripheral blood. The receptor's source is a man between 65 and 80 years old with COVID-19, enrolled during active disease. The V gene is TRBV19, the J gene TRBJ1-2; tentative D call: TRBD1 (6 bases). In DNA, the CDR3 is TGTGCCAGTAGTCCCCTTCCCGGCAGGGGTTTTGGCTACACCTTC. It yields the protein CASSPLPGRGFGYTF.